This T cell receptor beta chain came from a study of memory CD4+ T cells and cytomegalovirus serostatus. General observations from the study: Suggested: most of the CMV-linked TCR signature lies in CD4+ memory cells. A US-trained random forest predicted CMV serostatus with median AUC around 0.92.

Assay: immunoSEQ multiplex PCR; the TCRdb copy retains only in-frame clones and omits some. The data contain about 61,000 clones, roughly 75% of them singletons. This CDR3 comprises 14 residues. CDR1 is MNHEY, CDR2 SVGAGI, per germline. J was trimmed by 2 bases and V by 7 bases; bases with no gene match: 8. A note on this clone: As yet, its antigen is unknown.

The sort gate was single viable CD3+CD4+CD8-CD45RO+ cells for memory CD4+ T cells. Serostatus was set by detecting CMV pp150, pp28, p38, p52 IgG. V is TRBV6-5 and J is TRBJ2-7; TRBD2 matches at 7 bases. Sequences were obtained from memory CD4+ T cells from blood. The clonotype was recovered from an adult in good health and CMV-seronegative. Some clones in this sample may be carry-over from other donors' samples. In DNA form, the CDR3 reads TGTGCCAGCAAAACGGGGCTAGCGGCCTACGAGCAGTACTTC. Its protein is CASKTGLAAYEQYF.